Below are 21 T cell receptor beta chains sequenced from a single sample in a study of blood T cell repertoires in COVID-19. Generated by immunoSEQ multiplex PCR, the TCRdb table keeps only in-frame clones and is missing some. Of about 320,000 clones listed, around 90% are singletons. Sequencing was performed on peripheral blood. The source is a young man who had recovered from COVID-19.

The rearrangement uses TRBV5-6 and TRBJ1-6; tentatively, D is TRBD1 (6 bases). The germline CDR1 and CDR2 sequences are SGHDT and YYEEEE. The CDR3 length is 17 residues. Trimming took 2 bases from V and 10 from J, leaving 22 bases between them. CDR3 in amino acids: CASSFGWQGSIESPLHF. The CDR3 nucleotides read TGTGCCAGCAGCTTCGGATGGCAGGGGAGTATCGAATCACCCCTCCACTTT.

The genes are TRBV6-5 and TRBJ2-7, with D uncertain. V lost 2 bases and J 2 bases, leaving 7 bases between the germline ends. The CDR3 is 13 amino acids. CDR1 MNHEY and CDR2 SVGAGI come from the germline V gene. The CDR3 DNA is TGTGCCAGCAGTTACACAGAGACCTACGAGCAGTACTTC. Translating gives CASSYTETYEQYF.

The chain links TRBV9 to TRBJ2-5; possibly TRBD2 for D (5 bases). The length of the CDR3 is 14 residues. V dropped 0 bases and J dropped 5 bases, with 11 bases sitting between them. CDR1 and CDR2 from the germline V gene are SGDLS and YYNGEE. The CDR3 spells CASSVANSVETQYF. The CDR3 DNA reads TGTGCCAGCAGCGTAGCGAATAGCGTGGAGACCCAGTACTTC.

V is TRBV19 and J is TRBJ2-3; D may be TRBD1 (5 bases). The CDR3 spans 14 residues. The germline CDR1 and CDR2 sequences are LNHDA and SQIVND (reference sequence). Deletions cut 1 base from V and 1 base from J, with 6 bases between. The DNA for the CDR3 is TGTGCCAGTAGTATAGCCAGGGGCACAGATACGCAGTATTTT. Translated: CASSIARGTDTQYF.

The chain carries TRBV5-5 and TRBJ1-4; D not resolved. Trimming took 3 bases from V and 8 from J, leaving 17 bases between them. Germline V lookup: CDR1 SGHKS, CDR2 YYEKEE (reference sequence). CDR3 size: 15 residues. CDR3 loop: CASSWTEGRTEKLFF. CDR3 coding DNA: TGTGCCAGCAGCTGGACCGAGGGCAGAACCGAAAAACTGTTTTTT.

The chain joins TRBV9 to TRBJ1-4, with 8 bases fitting TRBD1. J was trimmed by 3 bases and V by 0 bases; bases with no gene match: 1. This CDR3 spans 15 amino acids. Germline lookup yields CDR1 SGDLS and CDR2 YYNGEE. The CDR3 protein is CASSVGTGPNEKLFF. The CDR3 region has the DNA TGTGCCAGCAGCGTAGGGACAGGGCCTAATGAAAAACTGTTTTTT.

This clone was picked up one time. This chain joins TRBV7-6 and TRBJ2-7; 12 nucleotides match TRBD1. V dropped 5 bases and J dropped 3; count of bases not matched to a gene: 8. CDR1 and CDR2 (germline): SGHVS, FNYEAQ. The CDR3 is 16 amino acids. In DNA form, the CDR3 reads TGTGCCAGCAGCCCACAGGGACAGGGGGCTTTCTACGAGCAGTACTTC. Protein sequence: CASSPQGQGAFYEQYF.

This clone appeared many times. This sequence joins TRBV5-5 and TRBJ1-1; 8 positions agree with TRBD1. The CDR3 runs 17 residues. Germline CDR1 is SGHKS and CDR2 is YYEKEE (reference sequence). Germline trimming cut 2 bases from V and 4 bases from J; bases unmatched to any gene: 13. The CDR3 loop reads CASSLKGRGLLATEAFF. CDR3 nucleotide sequence: TGTGCCAGCAGCTTAAAGGGCAGGGGGCTTTTGGCCACTGAAGCTTTCTTT.

CDR3 in DNA: TGTGCCAGCAGCCCTAAAGGACAGCGGTGGGATAGCTCCTACAATGAGCAGTTCTTC. Its protein product is CASSPKGQRWDSSYNEQFF. This chain joins TRBV7-3 and TRBJ2-1, with a possible D match to TRBD1 (6 bases). V was cut by 5 bases and J by 0 bases, with 23 bases left in between. Germline CDR1 reads SGHTA; CDR2 reads FQGTGA. The CDR3 is made up of 19 amino acids.

The chain's CDR3 is CATSRAQGVGYEQYF. Written as DNA, the CDR3 is TGTGCCACCAGCAGGGCACAGGGGGTGGGCTACGAGCAGTACTTC. This sequence joins TRBV15 and TRBJ2-7, with TRBD1 matching 8 bases. This CDR3 is built from 15 residues. Germline CDR1 reads LNHNV; CDR2 reads YYDKDF (reference sequence). V shed 3 bases, J shed 3 bases, and the junction held 7 bases outside the gene matches.

J is TRBJ2-7 and V is TRBV6-5, with TRBD2 matching over 10 bases. The ends lost 6 bases at V and 0 bases at J; junction bases unmatched: 5. Germline CDR1 and CDR2: MNHEY and SVGAGI. The CDR3 is 15 residues long. In DNA, the CDR3 is TGTGCCAGCAGCCCGATAGCGGGAGGCTCCTACGAGCAGTACTTC. Its translation is CASSPIAGGSYEQYF.

The chain recombines TRBV27 with TRBJ1-6; 7 bases fit TRBD1. The CDR3 length is 15 residues. V lost 4 bases to trimming and J lost 2 bases; unmatched junction nucleotides: 2. Germline loops: CDR1 MNHEY, CDR2 SMNVEV (reference sequence). CDR3 region: CASSSGGPYNSPLHF. For the CDR3, the DNA is TGTGCCAGCAGTTCAGGGGGGCCCTATAATTCACCCCTCCACTTT.

This clone was counted a few times. Distinct nucleotide sequences in the sample also encode this CDR3. The chain employs TRBV5-1 and TRBJ2-7; 8 nucleotides line up with TRBD2. From germline, CDR1 is SGHRS and CDR2 YFSETQ. CDR3 length: 14 amino acids. The junction had 3 bases not matched to a gene; V was cut back by 1 base and J by 3 bases. CDR3: CASSLRSGSYEQYF. CDR3 coding DNA: TGCGCCAGCAGCTTGAGGAGCGGGAGCTACGAGCAGTACTTC.

V and J are TRBV7-9 and TRBJ1-6; possible D gene TRBD1, 6 bases. CDR1 and CDR2 from the germline V gene are SEHNR and FQNEAQ (reference sequence). This CDR3 contains 13 residues. V was clipped by 7 bases and J by 7 bases, with 11 bases between them. The CDR3 region is CASNREGNSPLHF. CDR3 coding DNA: TGTGCCAGCAACAGGGAAGGCAATTCACCCCTCCACTTT.

This clone was observed once. The chain recombines TRBV4-2 with TRBJ2-1, with 12 positions matching TRBD2. This CDR3 is built from 16 residues. V dropped 6 bases and J dropped 6; count of bases not matched to a gene: 9. Germline CDR1 LGHNA, CDR2 YNFKEQ. CDR3 protein: CASRPNELAGGNEQFF. The CDR3 DNA reads as TGTGCCAGCAGGCCTAATGAACTAGCGGGGGGCAATGAGCAGTTCTTC.

J is TRBJ2-1 and V is TRBV19; 12 nucleotides align to TRBD2. The CDR3 has 18 residues. Germline CDR1 and CDR2: LNHDA and SQIVND (reference sequence). V lost 4 bases to trimming and J lost 4 bases; unmatched junction nucleotides: 11. The CDR3 nucleotides are TGTGCCAGTAGTACGGGACTAGCGGGTACGGGGTTTTACAATGAGCAGTTCTTC. Protein sequence: CASSTGLAGTGFYNEQFF.

This chain joins TRBV7-9 and TRBJ1-1; D gene unclear. Deletions cut 6 bases from V and 0 bases from J, with 11 bases between. CDR1 is SEHNR and CDR2 is FQNEAQ in the germline V gene (reference sequence). The CDR3 totals 14 residues. The CDR3 loop reads CASRGLLLNTEAFF. CDR3 nucleotide sequence: TGTGCCAGCAGGGGCCTATTACTGAACACTGAAGCTTTCTTT. The full variable domain, its missing parts supplied by reference TRBV7-9 and TRBJ1-1, is DTGVSQNPRHKITKRGQNVTFRCDPISEHNRLYWYRQTLGQGPEFLTYFQNEAQLEKSRLLSDRFSAERPKGSFSTLEIQRTEQGDSAMYLCASRGLLLNTEAFFGQGTRLTVV.

This chain links TRBV18 with TRBJ2-3; 13 positions agree with TRBD2. V lost 0 bases to trimming and J lost 1 base; unmatched junction nucleotides: 4. Germline loops: CDR1 KGHSH, CDR2 LQKENI. The CDR3 is made up of 18 amino acids. DNA for the CDR3: TGTGCCAGCTCACCACCGGGGACTAGCGGGGACGGCACAGATACGCAGTATTTT. Translating it yields CASSPPGTSGDGTDTQYF.

The V and J genes are TRBV6-6 and TRBJ1-2; D is undetermined. The CDR3 loop spans 13 amino acids. Trimming removed 6 bases from V and 2 bases from J, with 10 bases in between. CDR1 is MNHNY, CDR2 SVGAGI, per germline (reference sequence). CDR3 in DNA: TGTGCCAGCAGAAGACACCTAAACTATGGCTACACCTTC. It translates to CASRRHLNYGYTF.

This chain joins TRBV6-2 or TRBV6-3 and TRBJ1-1, with TRBD1 as a possible D gene (5 bases). Germline CDR1 and CDR2: MNHEY and SVGEGT. V lost 6 bases to trimming and J lost 0 bases, with 11 bases between them. The CDR3 runs 14 residues. The CDR3 DNA reads as TGTGCCAGCAGCTCCGGACACTTGAACACTGAAGCTTTCTTT. Translated: CASSSGHLNTEAFF.

This chain connects TRBV9 to TRBJ2-3, with 8 positions matching TRBD1. Trimming took 4 bases from V and 0 from J; bases not matched to a gene: 7. Germline-derived CDR1 and CDR2 are SGDLS and YYNGEE. The CDR3 has 16 amino acids. The CDR3 reads CASSISWDRSTDTQYF. The CDR3 region has the DNA TGTGCCAGCAGCATTAGTTGGGACAGGAGCACAGATACGCAGTATTTT.